This is a list of T cell receptor beta chains from one sample in a study of tumor-infiltrating lymphocytes in primary liver carcinoma. TCRdb analysed the multiplex PCR reads with MiXCR anew, one entry per CDR3 protein. The data contain about 64,000 distinct CDR3 sequences, around 69% of them seen just once; the ten biggest clones take up 40% to 45%. The material sequenced was liver tumor tissue from sampling region 4. The receptors shown here come from a man aged 40-55 years with primary liver carcinoma and hepatitis B virus infection. CDR3s include the opening cysteine and the closing phenylalanine or tryptophan. Each record gives: D gene, clone size, V gene, J gene, CDR3 DNA, CDR3 protein. D genes are given only for firm matches. Size is stated for part of the rows, as once, few or many counts, or as a class when the clone is expanded.

TRBD1	few	TRBV9	TRBJ2-5	TGTGCCAGCAGCGCCGCCGGACAGGGGGCTTCGGAGACCCAGTACTTC	CASSAAGQGASETQYF
-	-	TRBV5-4	TRBJ2-7	TGTGCCAGCAGCTTGTCCGCGGCAGGGGTTCCGTACGAGCAGTACTTC	CASSLSAAGVPYEQYF
TRBD2	many	TRBV9	TRBJ2-3	TGTGCCAGCAGCGTCCTAGCGGGAGGAAGCACAGATACGCAGTATTTT	CASSVLAGGSTDTQYF
-	-	TRBV29-1	TRBJ2-1	TGCAGCGTAGATTCAAGCATCCATGAGCAGTTCTTC	CSVDSSIHEQFF
-	-	TRBV7-2	TRBJ1-2	TGTGCCAGCAGCTTAGGGTACGGCAGTGACTATGGCTACACCTTC	CASSLGYGSDYGYTF
-	-	TRBV5-4	TRBJ2-2	TGTGCCAGCAACTTACAGGGTTTGGGGACCGGGGAACTGTTTTTT	CASNLQGLGTGELFF
-	-	TRBV10-3	TRBJ1-5	TGTGCCGCCAGTGAGTATGAGGGCGAGCAGCCCCAGCATTTT	CAASEYEGEQPQHF
TRBD1	-	TRBV11-2	TRBJ2-2	TGTGAAAGCAGATTAAACGACAGGGGTGTTGGGGAGCTGTTTTTT	CESRLNDRGVGELFF
-	-	TRBV11-2	TRBJ1-1	TGTGCCAGCGGCTTAAACGCCGGGGGGACTGAAGCTCTCTTT	CASGLNAGGTEALF
-	-	TRBV12-3/TRBV12-4	TRBJ2-3	TGTTCCAGAAGTTTGCAGGGTGCGCAGTATTTT	CSRSLQGAQYF
TRBD1	-	TRBV11-3	TRBJ2-7	TGTGCCACTCGACAGGGGGTGACTTCCTACGTGCGGTACTTC	CATRQGVTSYVRYF
-	few	TRBV11-2	TRBJ1-4	TGTGCCAGCAGCGCCACGACAGAGTTTGGTAATGAAAAACTGTTTTTT	CASSATTEFGNEKLFF
-	-	TRBV29-1	TRBJ1-5	TGCAGCGCAGGAGGGGGAGCGAATCAGCCCCGGCATTTT	CSAGGGANQPRHF
TRBD2	-	TRBV11-2	TRBJ2-2	TGTGCTAGCAGCTTAGCGGGAACGAACACCGGGGAGCTGTTTTTT	CASSLAGTNTGELFF
-	-	TRBV4-2	TRBJ1-6	TGTACCAGCAGCACACAGGGTAATAATTTATCCCTCCACTTT	CTSSTQGNNLSLHF
TRBD2	-	TRBV20-1	TRBJ2-7	TGCAGTGCTGGCGTCGGCGGGAGAATCAGCGAGCAGTACTTC	CSAGVGGRISEQYF
-	few	TRBV12-3/TRBV12-4	TRBJ1-3	TGTGCCAGCAGTCTTGACCAGCGCATCTCTGGAGACACCATATATTTT	CASSLDQRISGDTIYF
TRBD2	few	TRBV28	TRBJ2-1	TGTGCCAGCAGCCGGGTCGGGGGACTAGCGGGAGATAAAAGGTTATATGAGCAGTTCTTC	CASSRVGGLAGDKRLYEQFF
TRBD1	-	TRBV24-1	TRBJ2-5	TGTGCCACCAGTGACCCGACAGGGTCTGGGGAGACCCAGTACTTC	CATSDPTGSGETQYF
-	-	TRBV12-3/TRBV12-4	TRBJ2-4	TGTGCCAGCAGTGCGCCCAGTAGTTTAGCCGAAAACATTCGGTACTTC	CASSAPSSLAENIRYF
-	-	TRBV4-1	TRBJ2-1	TGCGCCAGCAGCCAAGTTTCTAGCAGCTCAGGGGAGCTGTTCTTC	CASSQVSSSSGELFF
-	many	TRBV5-1	TRBJ2-7	TGCGCCAGCGGCCTTAACTCAGGGTCTGTCTTGTACGAGCAGTACTTC	CASGLNSGSVLYEQYF
-	many	TRBV6-1	TRBJ2-7	TGTGCCAGCAGTGTTACCGGGCTCTACGAGCAGTACTTC	CASSVTGLYEQYF
TRBD2	-	TRBV11-2	TRBJ2-1	TGTGCCTGCAGCTTAGATCTCCTAGCGGGAATGATTGAGCAGTTCTTC	CACSLDLLAGMIEQFF
TRBD1	-	TRBV6-2/TRBV6-3	TRBJ1-1	TGTGCCAGCAGTTCGAGACAGGGAATAGGGAACAGTGAAGCTTTCTTT	CASSSRQGIGNSEAFF
-	few	TRBV29-1	TRBJ2-3	TGCAACGTTTCCGACAACACAGATACGCAGTATTTT	CNVSDNTDTQYF
-	-	TRBV7-9	TRBJ1-2	TGTGCCAGTAGCGCCGAGGGCAGGCAGTCCCAGTATGGCTACACCTTC	CASSAEGRQSQYGYTF
TRBD1	many	TRBV5-4	TRBJ2-5	TGTGCCAGCAGCCTGGGGCGTCAGGGGGTTCAAGAGACCCAGTACTTC	CASSLGRQGVQETQYF
-	-	TRBV7-9	TRBJ2-3	TGTACCGGCAGCCTAGCCCCTGTTGCGCAGTATTTT	CTGSLAPVAQYF
-	-	TRBV5-4	TRBJ2-1	TGTGCCAGCAGCTTGGTAGGGGAGTACAATGAGCGGTTCTTC	CASSLVGEYNERFF
-	-	TRBV6-5	TRBJ2-7	TGTGCCAGCAGCCTGGGGGGGCCCGGTACCTACGAGCAGTACTTC	CASSLGGPGTYEQYF
-	-	TRBV5-5	TRBJ2-2	TGTGCCAGCCGCTTGGGGGCGGGTGCAGGGGAGCTGTTTTTT	CASRLGAGAGELFF
-	-	TRBV12-3/TRBV12-4	TRBJ2-1	TGTGCCACCAGTTTATGGTCAGACGAGCAGTTCTTC	CATSLWSDEQFF
TRBD2	-	TRBV6-1	TRBJ2-5	TGTGCCAGCAGCGCACAAGCGGGAGGCGTGGAGATCCAGTACTTC	CASSAQAGGVEIQYF
-	-	TRBV5-5	TRBJ2-6	TGTGCCAGCAGTATGTGGTCTGAGGCCAACGTCCTGACTTTC	CASSMWSEANVLTF
-	-	TRBV7-9	TRBJ1-2	TGTGCCAGCAGCTTAGGACCAATGTGTGGCTACACCTTC	CASSLGPMCGYTF
-	-	TRBV5-5	TRBJ2-2	TGTGTCAGCAGCCCCTCCCCGGGGGTGAACACCGGGGAGCTGTTTTTT	CVSSPSPGVNTGELFF
TRBD1	-	TRBV10-3	TRBJ1-1	TGTGCCATCAAGCGTGGGGACAGGGACAACACTGAAGCTTTCTTT	CAIKRGDRDNTEAFF
TRBD1	many	TRBV5-1	TRBJ2-3	TGCGCCAGCAGACTTTCAGGGGGCGGCCCTGCGCTGCCTAGCACAGATACGCAGTATTTT	CASRLSGGGPALPSTDTQYF
-	-	TRBV11-1	TRBJ2-7	TGTGTCAACAAGGGGAAGCGATCCTACGAGCAGTACTTC	CVNKGKRSYEQYF
TRBD1	once	TRBV12-3/TRBV12-4	TRBJ1-5	TGTGACAGCAGGTCCCAAGGGGGACAGGGTAATCAGCCCCAGCATTTT	CDSRSQGGQGNQPQHF
-	many	TRBV24-1	TRBJ2-3	TGTGCCACCAGTGGCACAGATACGCAGTATTTT	CATSGTDTQYF
TRBD2	many	TRBV11-3	TRBJ2-1	TGTGCCAGCAGCTTACAAGCGGGAGCCTACAATGAGCAGTTCTTC	CASSLQAGAYNEQFF
-	-	TRBV6-1	TRBJ2-3	TGTGCCAGCAGTGCCAGAGGGAGAGGGGATACGCAGTATTTT	CASSARGRGDTQYF
-	many	TRBV29-1	TRBJ1-1	TGCAGCGTTGAACGGGGTATGAACACTGAAGCTTTCTTT	CSVERGMNTEAFF
TRBD2	-	TRBV29-1	TRBJ2-1	TGCAGCGTGGCGGGACTAGCGGGAATGGTCGAGCAGTTCTTC	CSVAGLAGMVEQFF
-	-	TRBV6-2/TRBV6-3	TRBJ1-1	TGTGCCAGCAGGACACATAACACTGAAGCTTTCTTT	CASRTHNTEAFF
-	-	TRBV11-2	TRBJ2-2	TGTGCCAGCAGCCCTAGTCGGGGAGTAATCGGGGAGCTGTTTTTT	CASSPSRGVIGELFF
TRBD2	many	TRBV28	TRBJ2-2	TGTGCCAGCAGTACCGGGACTAGCGGGAAAGTTTTCGGCGGGGAGCTGTTTTTT	CASSTGTSGKVFGGELFF
-	-	TRBV11-2	TRBJ2-7	TGTGCCAGCAGCCTGTCGCGGCTAGCAGAGTATGAGCAGTACTTC	CASSLSRLAEYEQYF
TRBD2	few	TRBV11-2	TRBJ2-1	TGTGCCAGCAGCTTAGAGCTGCTAGCGGGAGTGAATGAGCAGCTCTTC	CASSLELLAGVNEQLF
TRBD1	few	TRBV18	TRBJ2-5	TGTGCCAGCTCACGCCGACAGGGGATCTCAGAGACCCAGTACTTC	CASSRRQGISETQYF